This record covers a single TCR beta chain. Antigen: not known. The data stem from a study of vaccination and CD4 T cells after COVID-19. On the study more broadly: Participants were vaccinated with two doses, given as either BNT162b2 or mRNA-1273 vaccine.

The assay that was used to sequence DNA from cultured CD4+ T cells was the Oncomine TCR Beta short-read assay. After culture, CD4+ T cells served as the source for genomic DNA extraction. Via MiXCR, TCRdb re-called the PCR reads, giving one row per CDR3 protein. The repertoire holds 9,000 to 10,000 distinct CDR3 sequences, with roughly 35% as singletons. Treatment: roughly 10-day PBMC culture with coronavirus spike peptide pools or control peptides (ViraFEST assay). Researchers collected the unexposed donor's CD4+ T cells before the COVID-19 pandemic (2011-2018). The researchers probed unexposed-donor CD4+ T cells with SARS-CoV-2 S/N and four cold-coronavirus spikes, cells permitting. In germline, CDR1 is LNHDA, CDR2 SQIVND (reference sequence). Trimming took 5 bases from V and 3 from J, leaving 10 bases between them. The CDR3 consists of 13 residues.

This clonotype was sampled from a human donor in good health. Sequenced: CD4+ T cells from blood, cultured in vitro. This chain uses TRBV19 with TRBJ1-1; D gene unclear. CDR3 nucleotide sequence: TGTGCCAGTAGTGCTTTGGGGTACACTGAAGCTTTCTTT. Its translation is CASSALGYTEAFF.